These T cell receptor beta chains were read from a single sample in a study of cytomegalovirus exposure and HLA in healthy donors. Libraries were prepared by immunoSEQ multiplex PCR; TCRdb keeps only in-frame clonotypes and omits some of them. This table has about 140,000 clones, about 80% appearing once. Sequencing used PBMCs. The source of these receptors is a woman aged 40 to 55 in good health and CMV-seronegative. CDR3s include the opening cysteine and the closing phenylalanine or tryptophan. D genes are given only for firm matches. Some rows have no size entry. The others give once, few or many, or a class for an expanded clone.

D gene,clone size,J gene,V gene,CDR3 DNA,CDR3 protein
-,once,TRBJ2-1,TRBV7-9,TGTGCCAGCAGCTTAGGTAGCGTAGTCCTGCAGTTCTTC,CASSLGSVVLQFF
-,-,TRBJ2-7,TRBV6-1,TGTGCCAGCAGTGCTATACAGGAATTGAACGAGCAGTACTTC,CASSAIQELNEQYF
TRBD1,-,TRBJ2-2,TRBV7-2,TGTGCCAGCAGCCACGTTGGGACAGGGAACACCGGGGAGCTGTTTTTT,CASSHVGTGNTGELFF
-,-,TRBJ1-2,TRBV19,TGTGCCAGTAGTATAGAGGGGGCAAGTGGCGGCTACACCTTC,CASSIEGASGGYTF
-,-,TRBJ1-2,TRBV2,TGTGCCAGCACCCTTGGGGCGGGGGGCTATGGCTACACCTTC,CASTLGAGGYGYTF
-,-,TRBJ2-2,TRBV7-2,TGTGCCAGCAGCTTAGCACAGCCCACCGGGGAGCTGTTTTTT,CASSLAQPTGELFF
TRBD1,-,TRBJ1-1,TRBV4-1,TGCGCCAGCAGCCAACCCCGACAGGGGCTCCTGGAAGCTTTCTTT,CASSQPRQGLLEAFF
-,-,TRBJ1-3,TRBV5-6,TGTGCCAGCAGCCCCCGAGGTCAGGGGTTGAACACCATATATTTT,CASSPRGQGLNTIYF
TRBD1,-,TRBJ2-2,TRBV27,TGTGCCAGCAGTGACAGGGTCAGCACCGGGGAGCTGTTTTTT,CASSDRVSTGELFF
-,-,TRBJ2-1,TRBV27,TGTGCCAGCAGCCTTTTTTTCTACAATGAGCAGTTCTTC,CASSLFFYNEQFF
TRBD2,once,TRBJ2-3,TRBV19,TGTGCCAGTAGTGTCCTAGCGGGAGTCGCAGATACGCAGTATTTT,CASSVLAGVADTQYF
-,-,TRBJ1-5,TRBV28,TGTGCCAGCAGTACCCAGAAGATTTATAGCAATCAGCCCCAGCATTTT,CASSTQKIYSNQPQHF
-,-,TRBJ1-2,TRBV28,TGTGCCAGCAGACTACAGGGTGTTGACTATGGCTACACCTTC,CASRLQGVDYGYTF
-,-,TRBJ1-2,TRBV5-6,TGTGCCAGCAGCTCCACTGGGCAGGGGAGATATGGCTACACCTTC,CASSSTGQGRYGYTF
-,-,TRBJ2-7,TRBV5-6,TGTGCCAGCAGCACTTTGGGCCCGACAGGCCCTTACGAGCAGTACTTC,CASSTLGPTGPYEQYF
-,-,TRBJ2-1,TRBV25-1,TGTGCCAGCAGTGATCCCTCACGAGGGTATGAGCAGTTCTTC,CASSDPSRGYEQFF
TRBD2,-,TRBJ2-7,TRBV2,TGTGCCAGCAGTGAACCGGGACTAGCTTCCTACGAGCAGTACTTC,CASSEPGLASYEQYF
-,-,TRBJ2-7,TRBV4-2,TGTGCCAGCAGCCAAGAATTTGGAGACGAGCAGTACTTC,CASSQEFGDEQYF